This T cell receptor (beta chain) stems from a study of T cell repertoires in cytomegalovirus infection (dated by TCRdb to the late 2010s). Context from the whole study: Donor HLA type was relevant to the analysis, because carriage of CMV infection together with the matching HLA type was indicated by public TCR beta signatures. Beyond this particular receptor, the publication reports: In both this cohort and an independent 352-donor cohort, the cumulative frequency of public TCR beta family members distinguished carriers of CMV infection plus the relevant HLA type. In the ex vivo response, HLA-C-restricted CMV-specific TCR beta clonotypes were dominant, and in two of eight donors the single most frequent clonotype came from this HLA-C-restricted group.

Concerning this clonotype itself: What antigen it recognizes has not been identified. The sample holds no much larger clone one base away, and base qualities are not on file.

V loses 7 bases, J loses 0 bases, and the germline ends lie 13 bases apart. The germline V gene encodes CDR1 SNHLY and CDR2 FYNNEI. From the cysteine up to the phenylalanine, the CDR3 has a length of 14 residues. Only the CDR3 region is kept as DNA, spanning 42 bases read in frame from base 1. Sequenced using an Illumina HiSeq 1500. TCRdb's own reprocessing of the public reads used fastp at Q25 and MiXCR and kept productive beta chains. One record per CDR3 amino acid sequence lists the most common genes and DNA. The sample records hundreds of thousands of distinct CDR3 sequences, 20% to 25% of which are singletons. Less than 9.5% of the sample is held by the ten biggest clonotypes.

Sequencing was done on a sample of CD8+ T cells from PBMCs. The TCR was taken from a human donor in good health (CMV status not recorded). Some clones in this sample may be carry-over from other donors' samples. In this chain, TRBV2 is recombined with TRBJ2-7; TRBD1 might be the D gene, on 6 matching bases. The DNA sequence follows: TGTGCCAGCAATTGGGACATTCTCTCCTACGAGCAGTACTTC. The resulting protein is CASNWDILSYEQYF.